This TCR beta chain was recovered during a study of T cells in Graves' hyperthyroidism and ophthalmopathy. Uncontrolled infections, other autoimmune diseases, pregnancy or lactation led to exclusion of patients. Orbital computed tomography, thyroid ultrasound, serum thyroxine and TRAb, and clinical symptoms together informed the diagnoses. Cells are PBMCs isolated from over 7.5 ml of fresh blood. Germline V CDR1 and CDR2: KGHSH, LQKENI. V was shortened by 0 bases and J by 4 bases, with 15 bases between the two germline ends. The CDR3 has 16 residues. The TCR beta CDR3 regions underwent amplification using RNA transcripts as the source. The TCR CDR3 first-round RT-PCR relied on the HTBI primer set. TCRdb ran MiXCR on the multiplex PCR reads and lists one entry per CDR3 protein. The table lists about 600,000 distinct CDR3 sequences, about 14% of them singletons.

The chain joins TRBV18 to TRBJ1-2, with D tentatively TRBD1 (6 bases). Sequenced: blood. The source is a woman between 50 and 59 years old with Graves' ophthalmopathy. DNA of the CDR3: TGTGCCAGCTCACCACCGGCCACGGGACACAGCTATGGCTACACCTTC. Encoded protein: CASSPPATGHSYGYTF.